This TCR beta chain was sequenced for a study of cytomegalovirus exposure and HLA in healthy donors. Study-level results: In presence/absence analyses, roughly uniform sequencing depth across donors was assumed. TCR sequences were mostly rare, though some public TCRs occurred in many donors.

Trimming removed 1 base from V and 3 bases from J, with 11 bases in between. Germline lookup yields CDR1 LGHNA and CDR2 YSLEER. The CDR3 extends over 15 amino acids. In the PCR, 60 Vbeta and 13 Jbeta primers were used. TCRdb's copy holds only in-frame clones and misses some; the assay was immunoSEQ multiplex PCR. Of 93,000 or so clones in the sample, over 70% were seen once. Details on this clone: Its target is not known.

The receptor's source is a man in his fifties or sixties in good health and CMV-seropositive. Sequenced material: PBMCs. V and J are TRBV4-3 and TRBJ2-3; TRBD2 is a possible D gene (6 bases). Written as DNA, the CDR3 is TGCGCCAGCAGCCAAGTGGAGGGAGGTACAGATACGCAGTATTTT. Protein sequence: CASSQVEGGTDTQYF.